Sequencing of this TCR beta chain was carried out in a study of vaccination and CD4 T cells after COVID-19. Study-wide background: Each person enrolled got two BNT162b2 or mRNA-1273 vaccine doses.

The Oncomine TCR Beta short-read assay sequenced DNA from cultured CD4+ T cells. TCRdb redid the calling of the PCR reads with MiXCR, one entry per CDR3 protein. The repertoire holds more than 2,000 distinct CDR3 sequences, with approximately 55% as singletons. The treatment is: 10-day PBMC culture with coronavirus spike peptide pools or control peptides (ViraFEST assay). Before the COVID-19 pandemic (2011-2018), CD4+ T cells were obtained from the unexposed donor. A half-volume replacement of the medium with fresh IL-2 medium was performed on days 3 and 7. This CDR3 has 13 residues. Germline assignment: CDR1 SNHLY and CDR2 FYNNEI. Losses at the gene ends were 6 bases for V and 6 bases for J; bases not matched to a gene: 6. This clonotype was recorded a few times. Its antigen is unknown.

The TCR originated in a human donor in good health. The source material was CD4+ T cells from blood, cultured in vitro. The genes are TRBV2 and TRBJ2-7, with 9 bases identical to TRBD1. CDR3 protein: CASRKDRGGEQYF. The CDR3 coding sequence is TGTGCCAGCAGGAAGGACAGGGGCGGCGAGCAGTACTTC.